This paragraph reports one T cell receptor (beta chain). The data belong to a study of T cell changes during pregnancy in multiple sclerosis. The CDR3 spans 15 residues. Germline lookup yields CDR1 SGHRS and CDR2 YFSETQ. V lost 1 base and J lost 7, with 18 bases in between. Some clones are missing from TCRdb's copy, which holds only in-frame ones; the method was immunoSEQ multiplex PCR. The table includes 35,000 to 40,000 clones, about nine tenths detected once. Sequenced here: CD4+ T cells from peripheral blood mononuclear cells, sampled before pregnancy. This clonotype originated in a female donor with multiple sclerosis, enrolled in a pregnancy study. The V gene is TRBV5-1, the J gene TRBJ2-7; D possibly corresponds to TRBD2 (6 bases). The CDR3 DNA sequence: TGCGCCAGCAGCTTGTTGGCAGGGTCGGCGGGAGAGCAGTACTTC. Amino acid sequence: CASSLLAGSAGEQYF.